The rows below give T cell receptor beta chains drawn from one sample of a study of blood T cell repertoires in COVID-19. Sequenced by immunoSEQ multiplex PCR; TCRdb stores in-frame clones only, minus some. The sample consists of 300,000 to 350,000 clones, roughly 90% of them appearing once. The sample was peripheral blood. The receptor set was obtained from a man aged 25-40 years with COVID-19, enrolled during active disease. Each CDR3 is given with its conserved first and last residue. The order of the fields is V gene, J gene, clone size, CDR3 length, D gene, CDR3 DNA, CDR3 protein. A D gene is named only where the DNA matches it firmly. Some rows have no size entry. The others give once, few or many, or a class for an expanded clone.

TRBV28	TRBJ1-2	.	14	.	TGTGCCAGCTTTTCAGGTCGGCTGATCTATGGCTACACCTTC	CASFSGRLIYGYTF
TRBV7-6	TRBJ2-7	.	15	TRBD1	TGTGCCAGCAGCCTGGATGACAGGGGGCTCGACGAGCAGTACTTC	CASSLDDRGLDEQYF
TRBV15	TRBJ2-5	.	15	.	TGTGCCACCTCCCTTCTAGCGAGAGGTGAAGAGACCCAGTACTTC	CATSLLARGEETQYF
TRBV4-3	TRBJ2-1	.	20	TRBD2	TGCGCCAGCAGCCAAGATCTTGACAGGACTAGCCAAACCCTCTACAATGAGCAGTTCTTC	CASSQDLDRTSQTLYNEQFF
TRBV9	TRBJ2-7	once	16	TRBD1	TGTGTCCTACCGGGACAGGGTAAGTCTAGTCCATCCGAGCAGTACTTC	CVLPGQGKSSPSEQYF
TRBV29-1	TRBJ2-1	.	17	.	TGCAGCGTTGTTTTTCGATTTAGGGGTCTCATCGACAATGAGCAGTTCTTC	CSVVFRFRGLIDNEQFF
TRBV7-9	TRBJ1-2	.	13	.	TGTGCCAGCAGCTCCGAAGGGGGAAGCGGCTACACCTTC	CASSSEGGSGYTF
TRBV21-1	TRBJ2-1	.	19	.	TGTGCCAGCAGCCAAACCGGGACTAGCGGTTATAGCTCCTACAATGAGCAGTTCTTC	CASSQTGTSGYSSYNEQFF
TRBV15	TRBJ1-4	.	15	TRBD1	TGTGCCACCAGCGGCCCAGGGACAGGGGACGAAAAACTGTTTTTT	CATSGPGTGDEKLFF
TRBV7-2	TRBJ2-7	.	15	TRBD2	TGTGCCAGCAGTTCAGTGGGTAGCGGGAGTTACGAGCAGTACTTC	CASSSVGSGSYEQYF
TRBV6-5	TRBJ2-2	.	15	.	TGTGCCAGCAGCCTAGGCCGTGGGTCCACCGGGGAGCTGTTTTTT	CASSLGRGSTGELFF
TRBV5-1	TRBJ1-2	.	13	TRBD1	TGCGCCAGCAGCTTCACAGGGGTCTATGGCTACACCTTC	CASSFTGVYGYTF
TRBV6-5	TRBJ1-2	.	14	TRBD1	TGTGCCAGCAACGACGGGACAGCTAACTATGGCTACACCTTC	CASNDGTANYGYTF
TRBV5-4	TRBJ2-6	few	15	.	TGTGCCAGCCTCGCTGGGGGGACTGGGGCCAACGTCCTGACTTTC	CASLAGGTGANVLTF
TRBV6-6	TRBJ1-3	.	16	.	TGTGCCAGCAGCCTCGTACAATATTTGACTGGAAACACCATATATTTT	CASSLVQYLTGNTIYF
TRBV7-8	TRBJ2-1	.	13	.	TGTGCCAGCAGCCGCGCGGGGATCAATGAGCAGTTCTTC	CASSRAGINEQFF
TRBV19	TRBJ1-1	.	14	.	TGTGCCAGTAGCCTTGACAGGCCGAACACTGAAGCTTTCTTT	CASSLDRPNTEAFF
TRBV6-2/TRBV6-3	TRBJ2-2	.	17	.	TGTGCCAGCAGTTACTCGAGGCAGGGCGCGGACACCGGGGAGCTGTTTTTT	CASSYSRQGADTGELFF
TRBV4-1	TRBJ2-2	.	18	TRBD1	TGCGCCAGCAGCCAAGAAGGGACAGGGAGAAAAGAGACCGGGGAGCTGTTTTTT	CASSQEGTGRKETGELFF
TRBV27	TRBJ2-3	.	18	TRBD2	TGTGCCAGCAGTTCCCCCTGGGGAACTAGCGGACGCACAGATACGCAGTATTTT	CASSSPWGTSGRTDTQYF
TRBV19	TRBJ2-1	.	15	TRBD1	TGTGCCAGTAGGTCCGGGACAGGGGTCTACAATGAGCAGTTCTTC	CASRSGTGVYNEQFF
TRBV19	TRBJ1-4	.	15	TRBD1	TGTGCCAGTAGGACAGGGGGCAGGGCTAATGAAAAACTGTTTTTT	CASRTGGRANEKLFF
TRBV4-2	TRBJ1-1	.	17	.	TGTGCCAGCAGCCAAGAGTTTGGACGGACCGCGGGGAGTGAAGCTTTCTTT	CASSQEFGRTAGSEAFF
TRBV13	TRBJ2-3	.	12	.	TGTGCCAGCAGCTTACCGGCAGATACGCAGTATTTT	CASSLPADTQYF
TRBV18	TRBJ2-2	once	15	.	TGTGCCAGCTCACGATACGATATAACAACCGGGGAGCTGTTTTTT	CASSRYDITTGELFF
TRBV18	TRBJ1-2	.	14	TRBD1	TGTGCCAGCTCACCACCGGAGGGGGCGCTCGGCTACACCTTC	CASSPPEGALGYTF
TRBV28	TRBJ1-5	.	15	.	TGTGCCAGCAGTTTACTGGCAGGGCCTAATCAGCCCCAGCATTTT	CASSLLAGPNQPQHF
TRBV5-1	TRBJ2-3	.	16	TRBD1	TGCGCCAGCAGCTTGGCCGACAGGGGAGGTGCAGATACGCAGTATTTT	CASSLADRGGADTQYF
TRBV19	TRBJ1-5	.	15	.	TGTGCCAGTAGTATAGTCCCTTATAGCAATCAGCCCCAGCATTTT	CASSIVPYSNQPQHF
TRBV7-3	TRBJ2-4	.	12	.	TGTGCCAGCAGCGACCGACATTCCTTTACGTACTTC	CASSDRHSFTYF
TRBV6-6	TRBJ1-1	.	14	.	TGTGCCAGCAGTTACCCTCTCCTCAACACTGAAGCTTTCTTT	CASSYPLLNTEAFF
TRBV27	TRBJ1-2	.	15	TRBD1	TGTGCCAGCACCCACACCGGGACAGGGGCCTATGGCTACACCTTC	CASTHTGTGAYGYTF
TRBV27	TRBJ2-1	few	15	.	TGTGCCAGCAGCGACTTGACTTTCCCCTACAATGAGCAGTTCTTC	CASSDLTFPYNEQFF
TRBV18	TRBJ1-1	.	15	.	TGTGCCAGCTCACCACCGTACAGCCTGAACACTGAAGCTTTCTTT	CASSPPYSLNTEAFF
TRBV2	TRBJ1-1	.	15	TRBD1	TGTGCCAGCACCTGGGCCGGGACAGGGGTAGGTGAAGCTTTCTTT	CASTWAGTGVGEAFF
TRBV19	TRBJ1-5	few	14	.	TGTGCCAGTAGTTTGATACAGGAAAATCAGCCCCAGCATTTT	CASSLIQENQPQHF
TRBV12-3/TRBV12-4	TRBJ1-5	few	13	.	TGTGCCAGCAGTTTGCAGGGCCGGCAGCCCCAGCATTTT	CASSLQGRQPQHF
TRBV5-1	TRBJ1-1	.	16	TRBD1	TGCGCCAGCAGTGAAGGGACAGGGGGCTTGAGGACTGAAGCTTTCTTT	CASSEGTGGLRTEAFF
TRBV18	TRBJ1-1	once	14	.	TGTGCCAGCTCAGGGGCGGGAGTGAACACTGAAGCTTTCTTT	CASSGAGVNTEAFF
TRBV4-3	TRBJ2-1	.	14	.	TGCGCCAGCAGCCGCTTGCGGACCTACAATGAGCAGTTCTTC	CASSRLRTYNEQFF
TRBV19	TRBJ1-4	.	17	TRBD1	TGTGCCAGTAACCACCAGGGGGCGTTCGCAACTAATGAAAAACTGTTTTTT	CASNHQGAFATNEKLFF